The 30 T cell receptor beta chains given below trace back to one sample, sequenced in a study of blood T cell repertoires in COVID-19. Method: immunoSEQ multiplex PCR; TCRdb's copy keeps in-frame clones and lacks some. The sample lists 260,000 or so clones, around 86% occurring once. Sequencing used PBMCs or T cells enriched from blood (not recorded which). The receptor set was obtained from a man aged 18 to 29 who had recovered from COVID-19.

Details on this clone: Germline and junction disagree at one end, which may indicate a read error. The rearrangement joins TRBV7-7 to TRBJ2-2, with 8 bases aligning to TRBD2. The germline V gene encodes CDR1 SSHAT and CDR2 FNYEAQ (reference sequence). This CDR3 comprises 16 residues. CDR3 protein: CASSFNGGAGTGELFF. The CDR3 DNA is TGTGCTAGCAGCTTCAACGGGGGGGCCGGCACCGGGGAGCTGTTTTTT. Supplemented by reference TRBV7-7 and TRBJ2-2, the full variable domain reads GAGVSQSPRYKVTKRGQDVTLRCDPISSHATLYWYQQALGQGPEFLTYFNYEAQPDKSGLPSDRFSAERPEGSISTLTIQRTEQRDSAMYRCASSFNGGAGTGELFFGEGSRLTVL.

The chain is built from TRBV6-5 and TRBJ1-4, with 10 nucleotides matching TRBD1. V was pared by 2 bases and J by 10 bases, with 7 bases of the junction left unmatched. Germline CDR1 and CDR2: MNHEY and SVGAGI. This CDR3 is built from 15 residues. Written as DNA, the CDR3 is TGTGCCAGCAGTTACACGGGACAGGGGAGGGGAAAACTGTTTTTT. Its translation: CASSYTGQGRGKLFF.

This clone was observed a few times. The chain employs TRBV5-1 and TRBJ1-2; a possible D gene is TRBD1 (5 bases). The germline V gene encodes CDR1 SGHRS and CDR2 YFSETQ. The CDR3 is 17 residues long. Deletions cut 0 bases from V and 4 bases from J, with 19 bases between. Written as DNA, the CDR3 is TGCGCCAGCAGCTTGGGAGGCCTGGCAGGGAATCGCTATGGCTACACCTTC. This encodes CASSLGGLAGNRYGYTF.

The gene calls are TRBV21-1 and TRBJ2-1; the D call in the table, TRBD2, was not verified against the DNA. TRBV21-1 is a recognized pseudogene. This CDR3 spans 15 amino acids. The CDR3, as DNA: TGTGCCAGCACCCCTAGCGGGAGACTATACAATGAGCAGTTCTTC. It codes for CASTPSGRLYNEQFF.

The CDR3 spells CATSAQGGGQPQHF. The CDR3 bases are TGTGCCACCAGTGCTCAGGGTGGTGGACAGCCCCAGCATTTT. The rearrangement uses TRBV24-1 and TRBJ1-5; D perhaps matches TRBD1 (5 bases). V shed 5 bases and J shed 7 bases, with 14 bases lying between them. CDR1 is KGHDR and CDR2 is SFDVKD in the germline V gene. The CDR3 has 14 amino acids.

This clone showed up many times. The chain employs TRBV2 and TRBJ1-2; D is uncertain. This CDR3 contains 13 residues. CDR1 and CDR2 (germline): SNHLY, FYNNEI. V lost 10 bases to trimming and J lost 5 bases, with 17 bases between them. CDR3 in amino acids: CATRFAAEYGYTF. In nucleotides, the CDR3 is TGTGCCACGAGGTTTGCAGCGGAATATGGCTACACCTTC. The full variable domain, completed using reference TRBV2 and TRBJ1-2, is EPEVTQTPSHQVTQMGQEVILRCVPISNHLYFYWYRQILGQKVEFLVSFYNNEISEKSEIFDDQFSVERPDGSNFTLKIRSTKLEDSAMYFCATRFAAEYGYTFGSGTRLTVV.

This clone has a single count. J is TRBJ2-1 and V is TRBV24-1; 10 nucleotides align to TRBD2. The V and J ends lost 9 bases and 5 bases, in that order; junction bases with no gene match: 9. In germline, CDR1 is KGHDR, CDR2 SFDVKD. This CDR3 is 15 amino acids long. The CDR3 spells CATARRTSGNNEQFF. The CDR3 DNA reads as TGTGCCACCGCGAGGAGGACTAGCGGTAACAATGAGCAGTTCTTC.

This chain links TRBV11-3 with TRBJ1-1; D possibly corresponds to TRBD1 (5 bases). Trimming took 3 bases from V and 1 from J, leaving 9 bases between them. Germline CDR1 and CDR2: SGHNT and YENEEA. CDR3 size: 14 residues. Written as DNA, the CDR3 is TGTGCCAGCAGCTTGGGGGGAGCGAACACTGAAGCTTTCTTT. This translates into CASSLGGANTEAFF.

The genes are TRBV13 and TRBJ1-1; the match to TRBD1 covers 9 bases. The CDR3 covers 15 residues. CDR1 is PRHDT and CDR2 is FYEKMQ in the germline V gene (reference sequence). Unmatched junction bases numbered 7, after V lost 5 bases and J lost 3 bases. CDR3 DNA sequence: TGTGCCAGCAGCCGACAGGGGGGGGGCTACACTGAAGCTTTCTTT. Its protein product is CASSRQGGGYTEAFF.

The genes are TRBV7-8 and TRBJ2-1, with D hard to call. The CDR3 is made up of 13 amino acids. Germline CDR1 and CDR2: SGHVS and FQNEAQ. Trimming cost V 3 bases and J 5 bases, with 8 bases left between them. The DNA of the CDR3 is TGTGCCAGCAGCTTTTCCCCAAACAATGAGCAGTTCTTC. Its translation: CASSFSPNNEQFF.

J is TRBJ2-3 and V is TRBV5-1, with TRBD2 matching over 10 bases. The CDR3 runs to 17 residues. CDR1 and CDR2 from the germline V gene are SGHRS and YFSETQ. Losses at the gene ends were 3 bases for V and 0 bases for J; bases not matched to a gene: 7. The CDR3 sequence: CASSWGLLAGSTDTQYF. The CDR3 nucleotides read TGCGCCAGCAGCTGGGGACTACTAGCGGGAAGCACAGATACGCAGTATTTT.

This sequence joins TRBV2 and TRBJ1-5, with D maybe TRBD1 (5 bases). V was shortened by 3 bases and J by 7 bases, with 16 bases between the two germline ends. The CDR3 has 15 amino acids. Germline V gene lookup returns CDR1 SNHLY and CDR2 FYNNEI. CDR3 DNA: TGTGCCAGCAGTGAGGCCACGGGGGTAGGGCAGCCCCAGCATTTT. It codes for CASSEATGVGQPQHF.

V is TRBV7-9 and J is TRBJ1-5; D might be TRBD1 (5 bases). The CDR3 is 13 residues long. V was trimmed by 3 bases and J by 7 bases, leaving 10 bases between them. Germline lookup yields CDR1 SEHNR and CDR2 FQNEAQ (reference sequence). CDR3 coding DNA: TGTGCCAGCAGCTTTCAGGGAGGACAGCCCCAGCATTTT. Translated, it gives CASSFQGGQPQHF.

This clone was seen a few times. The V call is TRBV6-5, the J call TRBJ1-1; perhaps TRBD1 as D (5 bases). V was trimmed by 7 bases and J by 4 bases, leaving 16 bases between them. Germline V gene lookup returns CDR1 MNHEY and CDR2 SVGAGI. The CDR3 loop spans 14 amino acids. CDR3 DNA: TGTGCCAGCAACCTCCTGGCCGGGGGCACTGAAGCTTTCTTT. Residues: CASNLLAGGTEAFF.

This sequence joins TRBV28 and TRBJ1-1, with D possibly TRBD1 on 6 matching bases. Trimming pared 2 bases from V and 0 bases from J, leaving 16 bases between. Germline-derived CDR1 and CDR2 are MDHEN and SYDVKM. This CDR3 region has 17 residues. CDR3 sequence (DNA): TGTGCCAGCAGTTTACCCGGACAGCGGATTATGAACACTGAAGCTTTCTTT. Translation: CASSLPGQRIMNTEAFF. Drawing the rest from reference TRBV28 and TRBJ1-1, the complete variable domain is DVKVTQSSRYLVKRTGEKVFLECVQDMDHENMFWYRQDPGLGLRLIYFSYDVKMKEKGDIPEGYSVSREKKERFSLILESASTNQTSMYLCASSLPGQRIMNTEAFFGQGTRLTVV.

CDR3 coding DNA: TGTGCCAGCAGTGAAGGTATTCACAACACAGATACGCAGTATTTT. It codes for CASSEGIHNTDTQYF. The V gene is TRBV2, the J gene TRBJ2-3; unclear D gene. Germline CDR1 and CDR2: SNHLY and FYNNEI. Trimming took 1 base from V and 2 from J, leaving 10 bases between them. The CDR3 sequence is 15 residues long.

V gene TRBV14 combines with J gene TRBJ2-1; weak D call: TRBD2 (6 bases). CDR3 length: 15 amino acids. Per germline, CDR1 SGHDN and CDR2 FVKESK. Trimming left V 4 bases short and J 2 bases short, with 12 bases between. CDR3 sequence: CASSPPGGAYNEQFF. Here the CDR3 DNA reads TGTGCCAGCAGCCCGCCTGGAGGGGCCTACAATGAGCAGTTCTTC.

The chain has TRBV6-5 and TRBJ2-3; no firm D call. The germline V gene has CDR1 MNHEY and CDR2 SVGAGI. The CDR3 is 13 amino acids. Trimming stripped 3 bases from V and 6 bases from J, with 10 bases between. The CDR3 bases are TGTGCCAGCAGTTATATCCTCGGGGATACGCAGTATTTT. Its translation is CASSYILGDTQYF.

The chain has TRBV5-1 and TRBJ2-1; D gene ambiguous. Germline V gives CDR1 SGHRS, CDR2 YFSETQ. Trimming cost V 0 bases and J 7 bases, with 11 bases left between them. The CDR3 consists of 14 residues. CDR3 DNA sequence: TGCGCCAGCAGCTTGGATGGGCCATGGAATGAGCAGTTCTTC. It codes for CASSLDGPWNEQFF.

V gene TRBV5-1 combines with J gene TRBJ1-2, with TRBD1 matching 9 bases. V was clipped by 3 bases and J by 6 bases; unmatched bases: 12. The CDR3 is 16 amino acids. Germline CDR1 is SGHRS and CDR2 is YFSETQ. The CDR3, as DNA: TGCGCCAGCAGCTCCTACGAGGGACAGGGAGAGGATGGCTACACCTTC. It translates to CASSSYEGQGEDGYTF.

Comments on this clone: This specimen includes other DNA sequences encoding the same CDR3. The chain couples TRBV5-1 to TRBJ2-7, with D perhaps matching TRBD1 (6 bases). Per germline, CDR1 SGHRS and CDR2 YFSETQ. V was cut by 0 bases and J by 4 bases, with 11 bases left in between. The CDR3 has 14 amino acids. In DNA form, the CDR3 reads TGCGCCAGCAGCTTGGAACAGGGAGCTTACGAGCAGTACTTC. Translation gives CASSLEQGAYEQYF.

The chain is built from TRBV9 and TRBJ1-2; D unresolved. The CDR3 is 15 residues long. Germline V gene lookup returns CDR1 SGDLS and CDR2 YYNGEE. V was pared by 0 bases and J by 5 bases, with 14 bases between. CDR3 protein: CASSVALEGGYGYTF. CDR3 DNA sequence: TGTGCCAGCAGCGTAGCTCTGGAGGGTGGATATGGCTACACCTTC.

The chain employs TRBV3-1 (or the pseudogene TRBV3-2) and TRBJ2-2; D remains unclear. V was pared by 3 bases and J by 4 bases, with 6 bases between. This CDR3 is 13 amino acids long. Germline assignment: CDR1 LGHDT and CDR2 YNNKEL (reference sequence). CDR3 residues: CASSHSSTGELFF. CDR3 coding DNA: TGTGCCAGCAGCCATTCTAGCACCGGGGAGCTGTTTTTT.

The CDR3 sequence is CASSHRTGTAYNEQFF. CDR3 in DNA: TGCGCCAGCAGCCACCGGACAGGGACAGCCTACAATGAGCAGTTCTTC. This chain connects TRBV4-1 to TRBJ2-1; TRBD1 matches 8 bases. Per germline, CDR1 MGHRA and CDR2 YSYEKL. The CDR3 covers 16 residues. Trimming took 3 bases from V and 2 from J; bases not matched to a gene: 6.

The CDR3 sequence is CASSYQGGEANYGYTF. CDR3 in DNA: TGTGCCAGCAGTTACCAGGGAGGGGAGGCTAACTATGGCTACACCTTC. The V gene is TRBV6-5, the J gene TRBJ1-2; maybe TRBD1 (5 bases). The ends were cut back, 2 bases at V and 0 bases at J, with 13 bases in the middle. The CDR3 is made up of 16 amino acids. Germline CDR1 and CDR2: MNHEY and SVGAGI.

V and J are TRBV19 and TRBJ1-4; D is possibly TRBD1 (5 bases). Germline V gene data show CDR1 as LNHDA and CDR2 as SQIVND (reference sequence). CDR3 length equals 14 residues. Trimming left V 4 bases short and J 4 bases short, with 10 bases between. Here the CDR3 DNA reads TGTGCCAGTAGTAAAGCGCAGGGTAATGAAAAACTGTTTTTT. Its translation is CASSKAQGNEKLFF. Full variable domain (rest looked up from reference TRBV19 and TRBJ1-4): DGGITQSPKYLFRKEGQNVTLSCEQNLNHDAMYWYRQDPGQGLRLIYYSQIVNDFQKGDIAEGYSVSREKKESFPLTVTSAQKNPTAFYLCASSKAQGNEKLFFGSGTQLSVL.

The rearrangement joins TRBV27 to TRBJ2-3, with D unclear. This CDR3 is 14 amino acids long. V lost 0 bases and J 0 bases, leaving 4 bases between the germline ends. The germline V gene has CDR1 MNHEY and CDR2 SMNVEV (reference sequence). Here the CDR3 DNA reads TGTGCCAGCAGTTTATCGGAGAGCACAGATACGCAGTATTTT. Protein: CASSLSESTDTQYF.

This chain connects TRBV6-5 to TRBJ1-2, with 7 bases identical to TRBD1. CDR1 is MNHEY, CDR2 SVGAGI, per germline. The junction had 11 bases not matched to a gene; V was cut back by 6 bases and J by 4 bases. This CDR3 has 15 residues. The CDR3 DNA reads as TGTGCCAGCAGACCCGGGACAGACCGGATCTATGGCTACACCTTC. Translating gives CASRPGTDRIYGYTF.

The chain couples TRBV18 to TRBJ2-7, with 8 bases aligning to TRBD2. The CDR3 has 19 amino acids. The J segment lost 4 bases and the V segment lost 1 base, leaving 18 bases of the junction unmatched. Germline CDR1 is KGHSH and CDR2 is LQKENI. For the CDR3, the DNA is TGTGCCAGCTCACCACGGTTTTACGGTGGGGCTAGCGGGTCGTACGAGCAGTACTTC. This sequence encodes CASSPRFYGGASGSYEQYF.

The rearrangement links TRBV7-9 to TRBJ2-1, with 10 bases aligning to TRBD2. CDR1 SEHNR and CDR2 FQNEAQ come from the germline V gene (reference sequence). J was trimmed by 8 bases and V by 5 bases; bases with no gene match: 12. CDR3 length: 16 residues. The CDR3 here is CASSPGLAGGFDEQFF. DNA of the CDR3: TGTGCCAGCAGCCCCGGGTTAGCGGGGGGTTTCGATGAGCAGTTCTTC.